This entry is about one T cell receptor (beta chain). These data originate in a study of blood T cell repertoires in COVID-19. On the study more broadly: Sites in the United States, Italy and Spain provided acute and convalescent COVID-19 samples. PBMCs, B-cell-depleted T cells, or T cells were the source of the cDNA or gDNA that made up the material.

CDR3 length: 13 residues. V shed 7 bases and J shed 8 bases, with 18 bases lying between them. The authors' processing: Researchers report that nucleated cell counts were estimated from reference gene primer amplification. Clones were read by immunoSEQ multiplex PCR, and TCRdb kept only the in-frame ones, dropping some. V and J calls and clone size are given by that table; D and trimming were obtained from the DNA. Of about 230,000 clones in the sample, over 70% were seen once. This chain connects TRBV12-3 or TRBV12-4 to TRBJ2-7; no clear D. This TCR was recovered from an elderly woman with acute or convalescent COVID-19. Material: peripheral blood. The CDR3: CASMQPPSEKQYF. The CDR3 DNA reads TGTGCCAGCATGCAACCTCCTAGTGAGAAGCAGTACTTC.